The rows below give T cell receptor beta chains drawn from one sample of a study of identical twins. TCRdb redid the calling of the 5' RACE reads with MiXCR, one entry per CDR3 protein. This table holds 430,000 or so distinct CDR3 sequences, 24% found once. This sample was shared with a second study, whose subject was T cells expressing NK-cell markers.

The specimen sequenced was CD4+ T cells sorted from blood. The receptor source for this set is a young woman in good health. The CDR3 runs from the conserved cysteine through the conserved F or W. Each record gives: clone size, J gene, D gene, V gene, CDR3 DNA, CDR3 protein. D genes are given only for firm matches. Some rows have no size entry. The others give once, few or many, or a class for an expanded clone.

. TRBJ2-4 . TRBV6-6 TGTGCCAGCAGTCCGCCGGGACAAAACATTCAGTACTTC CASSPPGQNIQYF
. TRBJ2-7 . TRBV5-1 TGCGCCAGCAGCTTGGCGGACTCATCTAGCTCCTACGAGCAGTACTTC CASSLADSSSSYEQYF
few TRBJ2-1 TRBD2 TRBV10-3 TGTGCCATCAGTGAGGTAGCGGGAGGACTGCCTGCCAGCTCCTACAATGAGCAGTTCTTC CAISEVAGGLPASSYNEQFF
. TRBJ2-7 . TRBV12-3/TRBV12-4 TGTGCCAGCAGTACCCGAGCTGGGAACTCCTACGAGCAGTACTTC CASSTRAGNSYEQYF
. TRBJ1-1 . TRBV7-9 TGTGCCAGCAGCCGCCCCCGGGGGATGAACACTGAAGCTTTCTTT CASSRPRGMNTEAFF
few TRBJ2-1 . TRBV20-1 TGCAGTGCTAGAGATCTTTTAAATGAGCAGTTCTTC CSARDLLNEQFF
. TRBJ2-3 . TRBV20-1 TGCAGTGCTAGGTCCGTAGGAGATACGCAGTATTTT CSARSVGDTQYF
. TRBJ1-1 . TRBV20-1 TGCAGTGCTAGAGGCGGGACGGTGAACACTGAAGCTTTCTTT CSARGGTVNTEAFF
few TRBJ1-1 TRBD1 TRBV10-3 TGTGCCATCAGTGTCTCGACAGGGAGCACTGAAGCTTTCTTT CAISVSTGSTEAFF
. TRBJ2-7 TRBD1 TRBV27 TGTGCCAGCAGCCAAACGACGGGACAGGTGCCCTACGAGCAGTACTTC CASSQTTGQVPYEQYF
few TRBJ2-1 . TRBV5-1 TGCGCCAGCAGCGGCGGGACGTCCCGTGGGGATGAGCAGTTCTTC CASSGGTSRGDEQFF
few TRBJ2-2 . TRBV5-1 TGCGCCAGCAGCTTGGCTAGCGCCGGGGAGCTGTTTTTT CASSLASAGELFF
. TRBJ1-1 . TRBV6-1 TGTGCCACCAGGCGGGAGGGCAGTGGAGTTTCTGAAGCTTTCTTT CATRREGSGVSEAFF
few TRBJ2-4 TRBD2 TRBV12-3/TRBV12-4 TGTGCCAGCAGGTCACTAGCGGGGGCCAAAAACATTCAGTACTTC CASRSLAGAKNIQYF
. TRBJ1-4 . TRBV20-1 TGCAGTGCCCTGGGGACGGAAGGGGAGAAAAAACTGTTTTTT CSALGTEGEKKLFF
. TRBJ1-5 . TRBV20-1 TGCAGTGTTCAAGAAGGGGCTCAGCCCCAGCATTTT CSVQEGAQPQHF
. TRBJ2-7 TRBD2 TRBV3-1 TGTGCCAGCAGCAAAAGCGGGAGCCCCGGGTACGAGCAGTACTTC CASSKSGSPGYEQYF
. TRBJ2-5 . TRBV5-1 TGCGCCAGCAGCTGGCGGGACTGGAACCAAGAGACCCAGTACTTC CASSWRDWNQETQYF